The 2 T cell receptor beta chains below were found in one sample sequenced in a study of shared clonotypes between healthy human individuals. Profiling relied on immunoSEQ multiplex PCR, and the TCRdb table lists in-frame clones only, not all of them. Counted here are about 460,000 clones, roughly 80% occurring once; the ten biggest clones make up approximately 12%. Sequenced material: PBMCs. The origin of the receptors is a woman in her thirties or forties in good health. Some clones in this sample may be carry-over from other donors' samples.

The V call is TRBV30, the J call TRBJ2-7, with 12 nucleotides matching TRBD2. V lost 5 bases, J lost 2 bases, and 1 base stayed unmatched. Germline V CDR1 and CDR2: GTSNPN, SVGIG (reference sequence). The CDR3 is 13 residues long. The CDR3 nucleotides read TGTGCCTGGGGACTAGCGGGACCCTACGAGCAGTACTTC. Its translation is CAWGLAGPYEQYF.

The CDR3 spells CASSSRLGVGTDTQYF. The CDR3 nucleotides are TGTGCCAGCAGTTCCCGACTAGGCGTGGGCACAGATACGCAGTATTTT. This chain joins TRBV27 and TRBJ2-3, with a weak D call TRBD2 (6 bases). Deletions cut 4 bases from V and 1 base from J, with 15 bases between. Germline V gene data show CDR1 as MNHEY and CDR2 as SMNVEV (reference sequence). This CDR3 is 16 amino acids long.